This is a list of T cell receptor beta chains from one sample in a study of cytomegalovirus exposure and HLA in healthy donors. TCRdb's table, derived via immunoSEQ multiplex PCR, lists solely in-frame clones and lacks some. The top ten clones hold around 2.2% of a sample with over 100,000 clones, about 76% of them seen once. Source material: PBMCs. The source of these receptors is a woman aged 25-40 years in good health and CMV-seronegative. CDR3s include the opening cysteine and the closing phenylalanine or tryptophan. D genes are given only for firm matches. Clone size is not always given. Where it is, it says once, few, many or a class for expanded clones.

j_call v_call d_call clone_size cdr3_nt cdr3_aa
TRBJ2-5 TRBV5-1 . once TGCGCCAGCAGCTTGCAGGGGTCAGAGACCCAGTACTTC CASSLQGSETQYF
TRBJ2-1 TRBV5-6 . . TGTGCCAGCAGCTCTCAAAATATACTAGTTTGGGCGATGAATGAGCAGTTCTTC CASSSQNILVWAMNEQFF
TRBJ2-3 TRBV2 . . TGTGCCAGTTCGGAGAGAACCCCCTCCACAGATACGCAGTATTTT CASSERTPSTDTQYF
TRBJ1-1 TRBV5-1 . . TGCGCCAGCAGCTTGGCCATGTACACTGAAGCTTTCTTT CASSLAMYTEAFF
TRBJ1-5 TRBV25-1 . . TGTGCCAGCATACGGTGGGGAGAGGGCAATCAGCCCCAGCATTTT CASIRWGEGNQPQHF
TRBJ2-2 TRBV2 . . TGTGCCAGCAGACAATCCAACGGGGAGCTGTTTTTT CASRQSNGELFF
TRBJ2-7 TRBV28 . . TGTGCCAGCAGCCGTTTAGGGAGCTACGAGCAGTACTTC CASSRLGSYEQYF
TRBJ1-5 TRBV7-2 . . TGTGCCAGCAGCTTAAGGGGTGACCATCAGCCCCAGCATTTT CASSLRGDHQPQHF
TRBJ2-2 TRBV11-2 . . TGTGTCAGCAGCTTACTCCGCGGGACCGGGGAGCTGTTTTTT CVSSLLRGTGELFF
TRBJ2-7 TRBV28 TRBD2 . TGTGCCAGCAGTTTATGGCCTCGGGAGCGGGAGGCTTCCTACGAGCAGTACTTC CASSLWPREREASYEQYF
TRBJ2-1 TRBV5-8 . . TGTGCCAGCAGCTTGGCTTTCGGGTTTGAGCAGTTCTTC CASSLAFGFEQFF
TRBJ1-4 TRBV28 TRBD1 . TGTGCCAGCAGTCCATCCGGGACAGGGGGCGGACTGTTTTTT CASSPSGTGGGLFF
TRBJ1-1 TRBV6-1 . . TGTGCCAGCCACCTTGAGGGGAGGGCGAACACTGAAGCTTTCTTT CASHLEGRANTEAFF
TRBJ2-3 TRBV11-2 . . TGTGCCAGCAGCCTGGGGAGTACCCACACAGATACGCAGTATTTT CASSLGSTHTDTQYF
TRBJ1-1 TRBV6-4 . . TGTGCCAGCAGTGTCGACATTAACACTGAAGCTTTCTTT CASSVDINTEAFF
TRBJ2-5 TRBV7-2 . . TGTGCCAGCAGCTTACCCGGCAGGGCAGAGACCCAGTACTTC CASSLPGRAETQYF
TRBJ1-2 TRBV7-6 TRBD1 . TGTGCCAGCAGCGAGCGACAGGGGGCGTCTGTCGGCTACACCTTC CASSERQGASVGYTF
TRBJ2-5 TRBV28 . . TGTGCCAGTAAGGGGGTCGGGACCCAGTACTTC CASKGVGTQYF
TRBJ2-3 TRBV6-5 TRBD2 . TGTGCCAGCAGTTACTTAGCGGGACACACAGATACGCAGTATTTT CASSYLAGHTDTQYF
TRBJ2-5 TRBV19 . . TGTGCCAGTAGTATCGGGGTAGCGCCCTTCCAAGAGACCCAGTACTTC CASSIGVAPFQETQYF
TRBJ2-7 TRBV11-2 TRBD1 . TGTGCCAGCAGCTACGACAGGGGGGGCTCCTACGAGCAGTACTTC CASSYDRGGSYEQYF
TRBJ1-1 TRBV5-6 . . TGTGCCAGCAGCCCCCCGGCGGGGGGCACTGAAGCTTTCTTT CASSPPAGGTEAFF
TRBJ2-1 TRBV12-5 . . TGTGCTAGTGGTTTGGTACTGCGGGACGATGAGCAGTTCTTC CASGLVLRDDEQFF
TRBJ2-1 TRBV19 TRBD2 . TGTGCCAGTAGTATAGTCGTGCTAGCGGGAGGGCCTGACAATGAGCAGTTCTTC CASSIVVLAGGPDNEQFF
TRBJ1-5 TRBV4-2 . . TGTGCCAGCAGCCAAGATCGAGTTAGCAATCAGCCCCAGCATTTT CASSQDRVSNQPQHF
TRBJ2-7 TRBV4-2 TRBD1 . TGTGCCAGCAGTCAAGTTCCAGGGGGAGTATACGAGCAGTACTTC CASSQVPGGVYEQYF
TRBJ2-1 TRBV6-1 . . TGTGCCAGCAGTGCCGCCAGGGGAGTGAAAAATGAGCAGTTCTTC CASSAARGVKNEQFF
TRBJ2-3 TRBV5-5 . . TGTGCCAGCAACACGGGCGGGACGGCGGGCCGTAATACGCAGTATTTT CASNTGGTAGRNTQYF
TRBJ1-4 TRBV19 . . TGTGCCAGTAGTATTCGGGAGGGGGAAAAACTGTTTTTT CASSIREGEKLFF
TRBJ2-7 TRBV5-6 TRBD2 . TGTGCCAGCAGCTTAGCGGGAGCGTCCTACGAGCAGTACTTC CASSLAGASYEQYF
TRBJ1-2 TRBV19 . . TGTGCCAGTAGTACCGGAGGGCAGAGCCCGCCTGGCTACACCTTC CASSTGGQSPPGYTF
TRBJ1-3 TRBV7-9 TRBD1 few TGTGCCAGCAGAGCCCTGACAGGGCTAAACACCATATATTTT CASRALTGLNTIYF
TRBJ1-1 TRBV19 . . TGTGCCAGTAGTGTTAGTGTGACGGGGTTGAACACTGAAGCTTTCTTT CASSVSVTGLNTEAFF
TRBJ2-7 TRBV19 TRBD2 . TGTGCCAGCCGACTAGCGGGACAAAAATTGTCGTACGAGCAGTACTTC CASRLAGQKLSYEQYF
TRBJ1-1 TRBV30 TRBD1 few TGTGCCTGGAGTGGACAGGGGAACACTGAAGCTTTCTTT CAWSGQGNTEAFF
TRBJ2-1 TRBV5-5 . . TGTGCCAGCAGCTTGGGTGTAGGGACTGTCGATGAGCAGTTCTTC CASSLGVGTVDEQFF
TRBJ2-3 TRBV19 TRBD1 . TGTGCCAGTAGTATCGGACAGGGCACAGATACGCAGTATTTT CASSIGQGTDTQYF
TRBJ2-7 TRBV23-1 . medium-sized TGCGCCAGCAGTCAATCCGGGACAAAAACCTACGAGCAGTACTTC CASSQSGTKTYEQYF
TRBJ2-3 TRBV5-6 TRBD2 few TGTGCCAGCAGCACACTAGCGGCAAACACAGATACGCAGTATTTT CASSTLAANTDTQYF
TRBJ1-1 TRBV28 . few TGTGCCAGCAGTCCTCCTGGAGGGCCCGAAGCTTTCTTT CASSPPGGPEAFF
TRBJ2-7 TRBV21-1 . few TGTGCCAGCAGCAAAGTATGTCAGCGGGAGGTCTCCTACGAGCAGTACTTC CASSKVCQREVSYEQYF
TRBJ2-7 TRBV10-1 . few TGCGCCAGCAGTGAGTCAGGCGGGCCCTCCGAGCAGTACTTC CASSESGGPSEQYF
TRBJ2-1 TRBV7-2 TRBD2 . TGTGCCAGCACCCCCACGGGACTAGGCCACAATGAGCAGTTCTTC CASTPTGLGHNEQFF
TRBJ2-2 TRBV10-3 . . TGTGCCATCACCACCGGGACATCGAACACCGGGGAGCTGTTTTTT CAITTGTSNTGELFF
TRBJ2-1 TRBV5-1 TRBD2 . TGCGCCAGCAGCACCTCAGCGGGAGGGTTGTACAATGAGCAGTTCTTC CASSTSAGGLYNEQFF
TRBJ1-5 TRBV7-9 TRBD1 . TGTGCCAGCAGCGAACAGGGGGCTGGTCAGCCCCAGCATTTT CASSEQGAGQPQHF
TRBJ2-1 TRBV27 TRBD2 . TGTGCCAGCAGATCCGATCTAGCGGGACTTTTCTACAATGAGCAGTTCTTC CASRSDLAGLFYNEQFF